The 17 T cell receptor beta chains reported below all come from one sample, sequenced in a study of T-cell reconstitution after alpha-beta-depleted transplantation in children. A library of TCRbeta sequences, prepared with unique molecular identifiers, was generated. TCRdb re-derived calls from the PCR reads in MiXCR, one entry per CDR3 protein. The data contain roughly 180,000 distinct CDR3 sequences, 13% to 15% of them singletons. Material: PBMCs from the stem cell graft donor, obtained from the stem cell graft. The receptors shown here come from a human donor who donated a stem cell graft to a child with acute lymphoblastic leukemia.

Written as DNA, the CDR3 is TGTGCCAGCAGCTTGGGGTGGGGGACTAGCGGCTCCTACGAGCAGTACTTC. This sequence encodes CASSLGWGTSGSYEQYF. The gene calls are TRBV7-8 and TRBJ2-7; 11 nucleotides line up with TRBD2. V was pared by 3 bases and J by 0 bases, with 7 bases of the junction left unmatched. CDR3 length: 17 residues. Looked up from germline, CDR1 is SGHVS and CDR2 is FQNEAQ.

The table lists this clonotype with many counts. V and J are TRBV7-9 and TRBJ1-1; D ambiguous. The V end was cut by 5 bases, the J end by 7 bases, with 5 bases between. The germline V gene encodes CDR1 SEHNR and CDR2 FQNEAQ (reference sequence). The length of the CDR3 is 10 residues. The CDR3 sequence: CASSTFEAFF. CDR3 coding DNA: TGTGCCAGCAGCACCTTTGAAGCTTTCTTT.

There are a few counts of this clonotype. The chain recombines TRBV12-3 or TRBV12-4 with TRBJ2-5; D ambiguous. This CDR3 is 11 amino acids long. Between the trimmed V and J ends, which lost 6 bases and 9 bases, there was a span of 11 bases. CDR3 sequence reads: CASSSTEAQYF. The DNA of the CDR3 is TGTGCCAGCAGCAGTACCGAGGCCCAGTACTTC.

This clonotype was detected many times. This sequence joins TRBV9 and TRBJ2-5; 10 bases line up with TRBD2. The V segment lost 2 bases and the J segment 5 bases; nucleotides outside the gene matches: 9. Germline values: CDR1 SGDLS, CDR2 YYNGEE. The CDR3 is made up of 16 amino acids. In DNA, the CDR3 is TGTGCCAGCAGCGTTCGAACTAGCGGGACCTACGAGACCCAGTACTTC. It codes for CASSVRTSGTYETQYF.

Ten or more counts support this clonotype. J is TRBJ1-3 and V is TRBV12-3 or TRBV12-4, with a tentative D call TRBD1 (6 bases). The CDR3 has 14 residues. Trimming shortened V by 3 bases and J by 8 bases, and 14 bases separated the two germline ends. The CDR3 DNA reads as TGTGCCAGCAGTTTGGCAGGGGTGGAAGACACCATATATTTT. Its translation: CASSLAGVEDTIYF.

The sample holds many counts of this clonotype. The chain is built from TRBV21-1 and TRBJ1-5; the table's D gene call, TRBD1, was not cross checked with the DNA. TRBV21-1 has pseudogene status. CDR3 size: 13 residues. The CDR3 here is CLKAPGRSQPQHF. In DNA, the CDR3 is TGCCTCAAAGCCCCCGGGCGAAGTCAGCCCCAGCATTTT.

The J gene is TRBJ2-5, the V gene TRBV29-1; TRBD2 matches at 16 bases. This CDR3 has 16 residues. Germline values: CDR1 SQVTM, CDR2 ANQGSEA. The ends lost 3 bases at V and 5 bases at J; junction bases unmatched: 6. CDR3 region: CSVEGLAGGPGETQYF. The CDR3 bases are TGCAGCGTTGAGGGACTAGCGGGAGGGCCGGGGGAGACCCAGTACTTC. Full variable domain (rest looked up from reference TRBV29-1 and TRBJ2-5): SAVISQKPSRDICQRGTSLTIQCQVDSQVTMMFWYRQQPGQSLTLIATANQGSEATYESGFVIDKFPISRPNLTFSTLTVSNMSPEDSSIYLCSVEGLAGGPGETQYFGPGTRLLVL.

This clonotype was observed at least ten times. CDR3 sequence: CASSFKVEQETQYF. The CDR3 DNA reads TGCGCCAGCAGCTTTAAGGTCGAGCAAGAGACCCAGTACTTC. This chain joins TRBV5-1 and TRBJ2-5; D gene uncertain. The CDR3 spans 14 residues. Germline loops: CDR1 SGHRS, CDR2 YFSETQ. Trimming removed 2 bases at V and 2 bases at J, with 10 bases between.

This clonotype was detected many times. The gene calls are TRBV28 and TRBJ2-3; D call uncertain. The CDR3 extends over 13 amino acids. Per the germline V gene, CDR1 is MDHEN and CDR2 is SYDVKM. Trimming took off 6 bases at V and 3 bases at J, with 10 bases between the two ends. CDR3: CASSLIGTDTQYF. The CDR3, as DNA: TGTGCCAGCAGCTTGATCGGAACAGATACGCAGTATTTT.

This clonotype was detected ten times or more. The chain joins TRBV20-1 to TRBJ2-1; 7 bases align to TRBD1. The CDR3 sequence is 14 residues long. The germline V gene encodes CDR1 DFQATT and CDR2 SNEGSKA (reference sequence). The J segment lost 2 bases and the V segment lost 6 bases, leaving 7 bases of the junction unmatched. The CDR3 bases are TGCAGTGCCAACAACAGGGGTGCCTACAATGAGCAGTTCTTC. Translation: CSANNRGAYNEQFF.

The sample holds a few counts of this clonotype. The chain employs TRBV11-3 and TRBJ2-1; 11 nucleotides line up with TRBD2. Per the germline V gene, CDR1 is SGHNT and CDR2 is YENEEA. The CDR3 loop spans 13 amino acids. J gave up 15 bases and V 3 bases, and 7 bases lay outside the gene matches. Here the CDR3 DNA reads TGTGCCAGCAGCTTGAACGTACTAGCGGGAGTGTTCTTC. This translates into CASSLNVLAGVFF.

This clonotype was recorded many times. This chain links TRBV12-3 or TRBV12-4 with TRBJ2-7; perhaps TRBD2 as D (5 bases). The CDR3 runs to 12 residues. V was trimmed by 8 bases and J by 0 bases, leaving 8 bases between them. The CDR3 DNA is TGTGCCAGCGGGAGAAGCTCCTACGAGCAGTACTTC. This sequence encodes CASGRSSYEQYF.

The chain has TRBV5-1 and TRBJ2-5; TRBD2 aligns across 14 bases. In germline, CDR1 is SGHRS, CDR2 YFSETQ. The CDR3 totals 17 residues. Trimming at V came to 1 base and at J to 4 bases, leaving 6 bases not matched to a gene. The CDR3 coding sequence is TGCGCCAGCAGCTTGCCCGGGACTAGCGGGAGACGAGAGACCCAGTACTTC. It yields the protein CASSLPGTSGRRETQYF.

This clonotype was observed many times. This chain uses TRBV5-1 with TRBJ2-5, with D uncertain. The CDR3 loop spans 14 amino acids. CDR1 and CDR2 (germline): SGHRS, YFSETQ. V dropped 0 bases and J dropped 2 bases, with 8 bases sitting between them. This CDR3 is CASSLAARQETQYF. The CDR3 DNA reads TGCGCCAGCAGCTTGGCAGCCCGACAAGAGACCCAGTACTTC.

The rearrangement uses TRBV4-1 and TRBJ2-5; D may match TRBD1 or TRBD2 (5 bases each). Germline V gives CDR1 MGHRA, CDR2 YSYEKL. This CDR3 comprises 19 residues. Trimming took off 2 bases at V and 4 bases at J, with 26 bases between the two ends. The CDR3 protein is CASSQKRTGRNVGGETQYF. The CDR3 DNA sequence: TGCGCCAGCAGCCAAAAGAGGACGGGCCGGAACGTTGGGGGAGAGACCCAGTACTTC.

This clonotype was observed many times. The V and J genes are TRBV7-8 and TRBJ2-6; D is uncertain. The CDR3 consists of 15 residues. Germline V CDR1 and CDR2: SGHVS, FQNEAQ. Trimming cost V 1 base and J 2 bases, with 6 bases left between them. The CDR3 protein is CASSLDPAGANVLTF. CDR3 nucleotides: TGTGCCAGCAGCTTAGACCCAGCTGGGGCCAACGTCCTGACTTTC.

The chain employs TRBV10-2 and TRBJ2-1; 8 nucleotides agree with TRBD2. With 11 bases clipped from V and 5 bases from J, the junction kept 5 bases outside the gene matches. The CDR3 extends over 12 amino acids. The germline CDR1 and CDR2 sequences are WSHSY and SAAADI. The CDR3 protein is CASLAGNNEQFF. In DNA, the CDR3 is TGCGCCTCCCTAGCGGGTAACAATGAGCAGTTCTTC.